This TCR beta chain was sequenced in a study of quantifying T cell responses using KT2 cells (dated by TCRdb to 2016 to 2017). Broadly, across the study: RNA was DNase-treated and reverse transcribed with TCR alpha and beta constant-region primers, mostly using SuperScript III. PCR2 was performed as a SYBR Green qPCR and was stopped at a predetermined fluorescence threshold so that over-amplification was avoided. The efficiency of the T4 ligation step under optimum conditions was estimated to be greater than 8.5%. What the study reported, not specific to this receptor: Over several orders of magnitude, the number of KT2 alpha and beta sequences rose linearly with the number of KT2 cells put in. Detection of KT2 sequences showed saturation at very high KT2 spike-in numbers. No side-by-side comparison between this pipeline and other TCR sequencing techniques was included in the study. KT2 sequences were still detected at the lowest spike-in tested, roughly one KT2 cell per 100,000 PBMC.

To test the sensitivity and accuracy of the pipeline, known numbers of KT2, a T cell clone whose TCR had already been sequenced, were spiked into unfractionated PBMC. KT2 cells were mixed with a fixed number of PBMC to create a range of KT2-to-PBMC ratios. Receptor libraries were prepared by UMI-ligation and nested PCR. T4 RNA ligase 1 was used to ligate a single-stranded oligonucleotide containing the Illumina SP2 sequence and a UMI to the 3' end of the cDNA. PCR1 ran 4 cycles (98°C 15 s, 69°C 30 s, 72°C 40 s); the beta primer was an equimolar mix of RC1.1 and RC1.2 covering TRBC1 and TRBC2. Starting at PCR2, the TCR alpha and beta chains were handled separately, and sample indices and Illumina adaptors were added. Placed after an 8-base spacer, the UMI was made up of 12 random nucleotides arranged as two hexamers with a spacer between them. The libraries were sequenced on an Illumina MiSeq using v2 2x251 paired-end chemistry, usually with approximately 13 samples in each run. To increase diversity, roughly 4.5-8% PhiX DNA was added to each sequencing library. The original methods were these. The raw reads were converted into FASTQ with bcl2fastq and then demultiplexed by dual indices with Demultiplexor. V and J genes were assigned by Decombinator through tag matching that permitted a single base-pair mismatch. Collapsinator used UMIs to correct both sequencing errors and frequency errors arising from PCR heterogeneity. CDR3Translator turned Decombinator identifiers into nucleotide sequence, translated that sequence into amino acids, and pulled out the CDR3 based on C- and N-terminal motifs. A cluster of KT2 sequences sharing one unique molecular identifier was counted as one distinct KT2 TCR. The public reads were reprocessed in TCRdb via fastp at Q25 and MiXCR, keeping in-frame beta chains. Rows with one shared CDR3 protein collapse into an entry with the most common genes and DNA. TCRdb assigned the V and J calls; the authors' analysis was not used. The sample table lists 60,000 or so distinct CDR3 sequences, 9% to 15% of them with a count of one. The ten largest clones add up to 9.4% of the sample.

The CDR3 starts with the cysteine, ends with the phenylalanine, and has 12 residues. The entry retains the CDR3 DNA only, 36 bases that are in frame from base 1. V trim: 6 bases; J trim: 6 bases; unmatched bases: 4. CDR1 and CDR2 are drawn from the germline V gene (reference sequence): DFQATT, SNEGSKA. This clonotype was detected only a few times. The antigen it recognizes is unknown. The record has no base qualities; no much larger clone is one base away. Input material: PBMCs spiked with cells of the T cell clone KT2. The rearranged chain carries TRBV20-1 and TRBJ2-7; TRBD2 lines up with 11 middle nucleotides. The TCR was taken from a human donor. CDR3 protein: CSASSGRIEQYF. Here is the DNA: TGCAGTGCCTCTAGCGGGAGGATCGAGCAGTACTTC.